This TCR beta chain was profiled in a study of blood T cell repertoires in COVID-19. Study-wide context: Donors in the United States, Italy and Spain gave samples during acute or convalescent COVID-19. Sample material is recorded as cDNA or gDNA derived from T cells, B-cell-depleted T cells, or PBMCs.

Trimming pared 1 base from V and 10 bases from J, leaving 11 bases between. Germline values: CDR1 SGHTA, CDR2 FQGNSA. The CDR3 is 13 amino acids. The protocol was immunoSEQ multiplex PCR, while the TCRdb copy is restricted to in-frame clones and leaves out a portion. The data contain about 110,000 clones, approximately 90% of them seen just once; the ten biggest clones take up less than 3.5%. Sequencing was performed on peripheral blood. The sequence was collected from a woman aged 50 to 60 with acute or convalescent COVID-19. V usage is TRBV7-2 and J usage is TRBJ2-1, with D perhaps TRBD1 (6 bases). The CDR3 loop is CASSLVTGFEQFF. The CDR3 coding sequence is TGTGCCAGCAGCTTAGTAACAGGGTTCGAGCAGTTCTTC.